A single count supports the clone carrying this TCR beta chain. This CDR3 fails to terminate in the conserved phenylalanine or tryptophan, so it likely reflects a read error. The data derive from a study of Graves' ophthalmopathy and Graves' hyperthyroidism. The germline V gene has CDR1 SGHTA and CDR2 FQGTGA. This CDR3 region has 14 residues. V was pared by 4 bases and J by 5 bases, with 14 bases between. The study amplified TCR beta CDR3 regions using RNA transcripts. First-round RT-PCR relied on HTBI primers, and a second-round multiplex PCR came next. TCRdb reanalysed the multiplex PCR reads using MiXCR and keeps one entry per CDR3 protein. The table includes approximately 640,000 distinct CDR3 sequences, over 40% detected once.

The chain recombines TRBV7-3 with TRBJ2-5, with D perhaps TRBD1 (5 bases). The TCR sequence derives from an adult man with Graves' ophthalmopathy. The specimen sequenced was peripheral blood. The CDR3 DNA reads TGTGCCAGCAGCTATAACGTGGGGCGGGAGACCCAGTACCTC. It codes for CASSYNVGRETQYL.